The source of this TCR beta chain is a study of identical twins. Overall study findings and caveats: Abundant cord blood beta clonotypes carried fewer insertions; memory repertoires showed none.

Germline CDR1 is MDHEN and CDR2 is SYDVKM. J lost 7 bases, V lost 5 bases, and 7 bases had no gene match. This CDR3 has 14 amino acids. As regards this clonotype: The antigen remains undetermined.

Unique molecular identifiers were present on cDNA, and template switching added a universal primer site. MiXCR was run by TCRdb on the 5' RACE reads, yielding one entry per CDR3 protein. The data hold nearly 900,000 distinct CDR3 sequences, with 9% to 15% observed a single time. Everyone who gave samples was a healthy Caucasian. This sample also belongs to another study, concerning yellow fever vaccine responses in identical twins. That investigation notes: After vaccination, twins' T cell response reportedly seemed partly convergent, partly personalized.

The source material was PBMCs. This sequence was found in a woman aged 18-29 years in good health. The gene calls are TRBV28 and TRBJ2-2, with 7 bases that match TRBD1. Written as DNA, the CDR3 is TGTGCCAGCAGTCTGACAGGGATAGGCGGGGAGCTGTTTTTT. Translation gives CASSLTGIGGELFF.